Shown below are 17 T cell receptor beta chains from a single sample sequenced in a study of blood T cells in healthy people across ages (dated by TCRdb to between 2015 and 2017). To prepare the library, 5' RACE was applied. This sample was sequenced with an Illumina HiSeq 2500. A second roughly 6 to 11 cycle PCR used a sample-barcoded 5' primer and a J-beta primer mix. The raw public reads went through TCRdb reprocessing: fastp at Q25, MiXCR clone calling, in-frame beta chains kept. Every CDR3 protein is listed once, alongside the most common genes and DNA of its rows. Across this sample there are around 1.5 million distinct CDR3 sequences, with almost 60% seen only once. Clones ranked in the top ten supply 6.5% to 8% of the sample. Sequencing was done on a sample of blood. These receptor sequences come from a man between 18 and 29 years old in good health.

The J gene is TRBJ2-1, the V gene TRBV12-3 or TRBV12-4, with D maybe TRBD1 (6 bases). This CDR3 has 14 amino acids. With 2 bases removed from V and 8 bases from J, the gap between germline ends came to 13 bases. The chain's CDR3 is CASSLRGIVDEQFF. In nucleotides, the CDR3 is TGTGCCAGCAGTTTAAGGGGGATCGTCGATGAGCAGTTCTTC.

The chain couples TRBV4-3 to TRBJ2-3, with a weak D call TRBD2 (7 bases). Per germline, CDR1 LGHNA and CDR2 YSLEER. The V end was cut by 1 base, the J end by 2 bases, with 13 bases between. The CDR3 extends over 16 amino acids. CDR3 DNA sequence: TGCGCCAGCAGCCAAGCGGGGGGCAGTGTCACAGATACGCAGTATTTT. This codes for CASSQAGGSVTDTQYF.

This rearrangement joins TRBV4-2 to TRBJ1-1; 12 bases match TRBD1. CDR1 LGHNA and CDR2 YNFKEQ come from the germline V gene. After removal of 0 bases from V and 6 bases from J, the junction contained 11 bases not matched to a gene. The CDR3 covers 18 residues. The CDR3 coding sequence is TGTGCCAGCAGCCAAGATGTACCGGGACAGGGGGCTTGGGCTGAAGCTTTCTTT. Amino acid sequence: CASSQDVPGQGAWAEAFF.

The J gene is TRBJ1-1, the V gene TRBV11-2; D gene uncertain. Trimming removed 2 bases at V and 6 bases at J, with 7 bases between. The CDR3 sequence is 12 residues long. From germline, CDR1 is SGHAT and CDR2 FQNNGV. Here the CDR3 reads CASSLPAPEAFF. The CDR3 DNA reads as TGTGCCAGCAGCTTACCTGCGCCTGAAGCTTTCTTT.

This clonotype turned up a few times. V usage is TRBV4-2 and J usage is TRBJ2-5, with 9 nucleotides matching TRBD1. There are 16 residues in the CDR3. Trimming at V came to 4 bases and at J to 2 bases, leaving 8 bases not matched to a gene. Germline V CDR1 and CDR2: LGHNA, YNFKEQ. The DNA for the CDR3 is TGTGCCAGCAGCCCTCTCCGGACAGGGGAGCAAGAGACCCAGTACTTC. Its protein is CASSPLRTGEQETQYF.

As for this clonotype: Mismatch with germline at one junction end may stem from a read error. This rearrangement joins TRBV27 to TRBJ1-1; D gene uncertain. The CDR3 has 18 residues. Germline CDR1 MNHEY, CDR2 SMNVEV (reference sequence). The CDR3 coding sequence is TGTGCCAGCAGTCAAACGATTTGGGTCGGAGGGATGAAGACTGAAGCTTTCTTT. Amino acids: CASSQTIWVGGMKTEAFF.

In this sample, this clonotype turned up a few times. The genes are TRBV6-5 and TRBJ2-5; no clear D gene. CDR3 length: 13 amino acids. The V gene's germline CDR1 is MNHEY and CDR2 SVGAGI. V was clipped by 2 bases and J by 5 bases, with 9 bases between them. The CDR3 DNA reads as TGTGCCAGCAGTTACGAGATCGGGGAGACCCAGTACTTC. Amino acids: CASSYEIGETQYF.

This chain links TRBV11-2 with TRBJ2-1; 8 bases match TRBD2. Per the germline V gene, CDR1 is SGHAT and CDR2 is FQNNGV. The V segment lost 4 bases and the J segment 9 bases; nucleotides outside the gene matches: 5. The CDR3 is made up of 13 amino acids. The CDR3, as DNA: TGTGCCAGCAGCTCAGGGACTAGAGGTGAGCAGTTCTTC. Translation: CASSSGTRGEQFF.

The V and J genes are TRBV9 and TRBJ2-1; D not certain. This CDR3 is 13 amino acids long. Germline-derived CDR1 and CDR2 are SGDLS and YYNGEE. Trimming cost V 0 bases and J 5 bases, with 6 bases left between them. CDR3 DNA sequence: TGTGCCAGCAGCGTAGTACCCAACAATGAGCAGTTCTTC. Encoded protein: CASSVVPNNEQFF.

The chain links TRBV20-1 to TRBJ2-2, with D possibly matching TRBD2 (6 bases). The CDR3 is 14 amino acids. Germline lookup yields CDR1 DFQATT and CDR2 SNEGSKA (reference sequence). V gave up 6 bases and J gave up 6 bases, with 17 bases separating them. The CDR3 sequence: CSAQRWGDAGELFF. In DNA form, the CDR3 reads TGCAGTGCCCAACGCTGGGGGGACGCCGGGGAGCTGTTTTTT.

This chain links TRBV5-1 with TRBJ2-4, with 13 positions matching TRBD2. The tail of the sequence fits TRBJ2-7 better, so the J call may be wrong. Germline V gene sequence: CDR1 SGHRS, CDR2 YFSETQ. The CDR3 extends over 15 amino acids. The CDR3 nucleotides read TGCGCCAGCAGTCGCGGACTAGCGGGGGTCTACGAGCAGTACTTC. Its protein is CASSRGLAGVYEQYF.

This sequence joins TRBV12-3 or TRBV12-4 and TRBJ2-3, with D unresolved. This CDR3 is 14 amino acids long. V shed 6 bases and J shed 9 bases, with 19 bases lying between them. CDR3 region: CASSPLQQARTQYF. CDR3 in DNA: TGTGCCAGCAGCCCGCTCCAACAAGCTCGCACGCAGTATTTT.

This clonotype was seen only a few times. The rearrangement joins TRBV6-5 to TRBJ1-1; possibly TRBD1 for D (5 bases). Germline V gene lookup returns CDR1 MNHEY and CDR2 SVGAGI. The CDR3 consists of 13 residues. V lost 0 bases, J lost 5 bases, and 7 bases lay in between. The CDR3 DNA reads TGTGCCAGCAGTTACTCCTGGGGGACTGAAGCTTTCTTT. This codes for CASSYSWGTEAFF.

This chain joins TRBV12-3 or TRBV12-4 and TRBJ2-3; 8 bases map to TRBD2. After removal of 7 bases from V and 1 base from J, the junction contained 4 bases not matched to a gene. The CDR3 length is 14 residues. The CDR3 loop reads CASIASGRTDTQYF. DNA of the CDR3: TGTGCCAGCATTGCTAGCGGGCGCACAGATACGCAGTATTTT.

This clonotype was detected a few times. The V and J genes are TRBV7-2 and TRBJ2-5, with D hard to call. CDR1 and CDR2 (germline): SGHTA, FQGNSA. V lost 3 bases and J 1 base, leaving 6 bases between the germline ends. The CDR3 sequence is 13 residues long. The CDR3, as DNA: TGTGCCAGCAGCTTCGAGCTCCAAGAGACCCAGTACTTC. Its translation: CASSFELQETQYF.

This chain's CDR3 is CASSPGRAASYEQYF. DNA for the CDR3: TGCGCCAGCAGCCCAGGACGAGCGGCCTCCTACGAGCAGTACTTC. The V gene is TRBV4-1, the J gene TRBJ2-7, with D possibly being TRBD2 (5 bases). This CDR3 spans 15 amino acids. V lost 4 bases to trimming and J lost 0 bases, with 13 bases between them. Germline lookup yields CDR1 MGHRA and CDR2 YSYEKL.

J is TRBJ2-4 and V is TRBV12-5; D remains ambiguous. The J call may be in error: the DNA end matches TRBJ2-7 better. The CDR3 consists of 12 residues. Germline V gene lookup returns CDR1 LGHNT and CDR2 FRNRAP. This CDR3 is CASGILLYEQYF. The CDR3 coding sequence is TGTGCTAGTGGTATCCTCCTCTACGAGCAGTACTTC.